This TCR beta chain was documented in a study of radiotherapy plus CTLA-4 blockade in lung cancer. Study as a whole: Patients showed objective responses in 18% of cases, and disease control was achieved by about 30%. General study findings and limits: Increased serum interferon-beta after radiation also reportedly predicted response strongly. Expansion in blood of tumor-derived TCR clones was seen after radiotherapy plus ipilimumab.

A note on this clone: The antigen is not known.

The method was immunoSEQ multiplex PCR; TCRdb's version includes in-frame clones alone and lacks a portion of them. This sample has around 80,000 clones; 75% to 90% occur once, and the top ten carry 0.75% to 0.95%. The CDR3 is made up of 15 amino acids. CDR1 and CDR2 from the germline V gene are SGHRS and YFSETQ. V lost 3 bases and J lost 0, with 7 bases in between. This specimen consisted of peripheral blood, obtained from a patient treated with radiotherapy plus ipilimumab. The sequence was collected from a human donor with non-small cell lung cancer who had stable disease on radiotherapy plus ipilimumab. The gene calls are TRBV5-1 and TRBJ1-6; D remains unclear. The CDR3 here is CASSSQSSYNSPLHF. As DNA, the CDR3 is TGCGCCAGCAGCTCCCAAAGCTCCTATAATTCACCCCTCCACTTT.